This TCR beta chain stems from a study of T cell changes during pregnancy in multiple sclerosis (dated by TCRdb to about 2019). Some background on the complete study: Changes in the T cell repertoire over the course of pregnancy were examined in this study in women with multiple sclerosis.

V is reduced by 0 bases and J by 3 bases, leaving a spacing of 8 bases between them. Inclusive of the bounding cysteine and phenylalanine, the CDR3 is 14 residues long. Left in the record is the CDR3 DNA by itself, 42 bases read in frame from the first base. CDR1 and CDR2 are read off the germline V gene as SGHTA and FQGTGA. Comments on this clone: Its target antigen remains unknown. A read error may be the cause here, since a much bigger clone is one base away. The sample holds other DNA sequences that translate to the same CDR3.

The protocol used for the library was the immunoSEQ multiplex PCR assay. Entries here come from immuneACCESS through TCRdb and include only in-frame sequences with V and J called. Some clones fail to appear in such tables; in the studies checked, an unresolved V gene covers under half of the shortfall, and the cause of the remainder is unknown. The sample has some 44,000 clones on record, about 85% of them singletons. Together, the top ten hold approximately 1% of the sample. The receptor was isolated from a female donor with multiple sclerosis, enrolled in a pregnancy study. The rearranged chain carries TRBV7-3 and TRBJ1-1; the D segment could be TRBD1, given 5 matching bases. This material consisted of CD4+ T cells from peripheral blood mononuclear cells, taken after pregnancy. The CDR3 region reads CASSLTGGDTEAFF. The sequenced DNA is TGTGCCAGCAGCTTAACGGGAGGGGACACTGAAGCTTTCTTT.